These T cell receptor beta chains were read from a single sample in a study of neurological immune-mediated disorders. TCRdb re-called the 5' RACE reads with MiXCR, one entry per CDR3 protein. There are about 50,000 distinct CDR3 sequences in the sample; approximately 17% occur only once, and 4.4% lies in the top ten. The sample consisted of PBMCs. The receptors here all came from a man aged 55 to 70 in good health. Both conserved end residues are part of each CDR3. A D gene is named only where the DNA matches it firmly. For some rows the clone size is stated as once, few or many, or as a class when expanded; others skip it.

TGCAGTGCCACGCCGGGACCAACGGCCTACGAGCAGTACTTC | CSATPGPTAYEQYF | TRBJ2-7 | - | TRBV20-1 | many
TGTGCCAGCCGGCGGAGACAGGCGGGTAACACTGAAGCTTTCTTT | CASRRRQAGNTEAFF | TRBJ1-1 | - | TRBV27 | many
TGTGCCAGCAGCCCTCGGGAAGCCCACCGGGAACTGTTTTTT | CASSPREAHRELFF | TRBJ1-4 | - | TRBV7-8 | many
TGTGCCACCAGTTGGGGGCTAGTCTCTGGGGCCAACGTCCTGACTTTC | CATSWGLVSGANVLTF | TRBJ2-6 | - | TRBV9 | few
TGCAGTGCTAGCCCGACTAGCTCCTACGAGCAGTACTTC | CSASPTSSYEQYF | TRBJ2-7 | - | TRBV20-1 | many
TGTGCCAGCTCACCCGAACGCACAGATACGCAGTATTTT | CASSPERTDTQYF | TRBJ2-3 | - | TRBV18 | many
TGTGCCAGCAGCACTGTAAATTCACCCCTCCACTTT | CASSTVNSPLHF | TRBJ1-6 | - | TRBV6-5 | many
TGCAGCGTTGAATCATGGGACGGGTATGGCTACACCTTC | CSVESWDGYGYTF | TRBJ1-2 | - | TRBV29-1 | many
TGTGCCAGCAGCTGGGTTACGGAACGGTCAGATACGCAGTATTTT | CASSWVTERSDTQYF | TRBJ2-3 | - | TRBV7-2 | many
TGCGCCAGCAGAAAAGGGGGGGCCTCCTACGAGCAGTACTTC | CASRKGGASYEQYF | TRBJ2-7 | - | TRBV5-1 | many
TGTGCCAGCAGCCCGTCGACAGGGAGCCCTGAAGCTTTCTTT | CASSPSTGSPEAFF | TRBJ1-1 | TRBD1 | TRBV7-9 | many
TGTGCCATCAGTGTCGGGAGGGGTGTTTCACCCCTCCACTTT | CAISVGRGVSPLHF | TRBJ1-6 | - | TRBV10-3 | many
TGTGCCAGCAGCTCCCCCGGCAGGGTAGCCTTCACCTTC | CASSSPGRVAFTF | TRBJ1-2 | - | TRBV12-3/TRBV12-4 | many
TGTGCCATCAGTGATGGGGCAGGGGGCCGAGGGGAGCTGTTTTTT | CAISDGAGGRGELFF | TRBJ2-2 | TRBD1 | TRBV10-3 | many
TGTGCCATCACTGCCGGAGGTGGCTACACCTTC | CAITAGGGYTF | TRBJ1-2 | - | TRBV10-3 | many
TGTGCCAGCAGTATCCAGGGACCTAATGAAAAACTGTTTTTT | CASSIQGPNEKLFF | TRBJ1-4 | - | TRBV27 | many
TGCGCCAGCAGCTTAGCGGGAGGGCCGCCCGAGCAGTACTTC | CASSLAGGPPEQYF | TRBJ2-7 | TRBD2 | TRBV5-1 | many
TGTGCCAGCAGTCAATTAGATACGCAGTATTTT | CASSQLDTQYF | TRBJ2-3 | - | TRBV12-3/TRBV12-4 | -